The sequence of this T cell receptor beta chain was determined in a study of cytomegalovirus exposure and HLA in healthy donors. Study-wide points: Cytomegalovirus-associated status was assigned to roughly 160 TCR beta chains. Through in vitro validation, a few CMV-associated chains were shown to be specific for CMV antigens.

As regards this clone: Its antigen remains unknown.

The CDR3 consists of 15 residues. V was trimmed by 5 bases and J by 5 bases, leaving 16 bases between them. Per the germline V gene, CDR1 is LNHDA and CDR2 is SQIVND (reference sequence). Clones were read by immunoSEQ multiplex PCR, and TCRdb kept only the in-frame ones, dropping some. The table includes around 350,000 clones, roughly 85% detected once. This TCR was recovered from a woman in her late teens or twenties in good health and CMV-seronegative. The rearrangement joins TRBV19 to TRBJ2-1, with a weak D call TRBD2 (6 bases). The sequenced sample was PBMCs. CDR3 in amino acids: CASSVRDSTDNEQFF. In nucleotides, the CDR3 is TGTGCCAGTAGTGTCCGGGACTCGACCGACAATGAGCAGTTCTTC.